The clone carrying this T cell receptor (beta chain) showed up many times. Antigen unknown. This record comes from a study of early T cells in non-severe SARS-CoV-2 infection. Study context: Investigators sequenced bulk RNA drawn from unsorted whole blood, and chains remained unpaired. General study results and limits: A preference for anti-spike CD8 responses marked VDJdb matching, which missed private and CD4 specificities.

Tagging with unique molecular identifiers was applied to individual cDNA molecules. TCRdb reprocessed the 5' RACE reads with MiXCR, giving one entry per CDR3 protein. This sample yields tens of thousands of distinct CDR3 sequences, of which approximately 12% are seen a single time; approximately 4.7% belongs to the top ten. The CDR3 runs 15 residues. Germline CDR1 is KGHSH and CDR2 is LQKENI. J was trimmed by 1 base and V by 3 bases; bases with no gene match: 3. The chain links TRBV18 to TRBJ2-7; 10 nucleotides match TRBD1. The sequenced sample consisted of whole blood. The origin of this receptor is an adult who was a healthcare worker with PCR-confirmed SARS-CoV-2 infection or an uninfected control (not recorded which). CDR3 DNA: TGTGCCAGCTCACCGGGACAGGGGAATTCCTACGAGCAGTACTTC. Translated: CASSPGQGNSYEQYF.